This T cell receptor beta chain was profiled in a study of blood T cell repertoires in COVID-19. The germline CDR1 and CDR2 sequences are DFQATT and SNEGSKA (reference sequence). This CDR3 contains 13 residues. V was cut by 3 bases and J by 4 bases, with 9 bases left in between. In assigning cohorts, the study relied on participant-reported clinical history. Symptom resolution, clearance, or two negative PCRs marked the recovered donors of Cohort 3. Under the authors' procedure: Reference gene primer amplification yielded estimated nucleated cell counts. TCRdb's table, derived via immunoSEQ multiplex PCR, lists solely in-frame clones and lacks some. D and trimming come from the DNA, and the V and J calls and clone size come from that table. This repertoire shows a few hundred thousand clones, roughly 87% found once; its top ten account for 4.5% to 7%.

The rearrangement joins TRBV20-1 to TRBJ1-4, with D possibly matching TRBD1 (5 bases). The TCR originated in a young woman who had recovered from COVID-19. Material for sequencing was PBMCs or T cells enriched from blood (not recorded which). The CDR3: CSASKGLNEKLFF. In DNA form, the CDR3 reads TGCAGTGCTAGTAAGGGACTTAATGAAAAACTGTTTTTT.